The entry that follows covers one TCR beta chain sequence. Its recognized antigen is unknown. No per-base quality is available; no much larger clone lies one base away. This record belongs to a study of cytomegalovirus exposure and HLA in healthy donors (dated 2017 in TCRdb). A note on the overall study: An earlier analysis of roughly 570 of the donors reported 276 Gb of sequence data and roughly 120 million unique TCR beta sequences obtained from roughly 180 million T cells. Roughly 5 DR-DQ haplotypes were treated as single units for association and clustering because of strong linkage in the cohort. The genetic ancestry cluster associated with self-reported Caucasian donors included 80% to 90% of the 350 to 500 genotyped donors. Along with the roughly 710-subject first cohort, a separate validation cohort of over a hundred different subjects was used. The study aimed to test whether cataloging public T cell receptors could reveal signatures of past pathogen exposure. All discovery cohort repertoires had been generated using a single sequencing platform. HLA typing covered class I and class II loci at four-digit resolution. A later analysis re-examined previously published TCR beta repertoires from around 670 donors and added high-resolution HLA genotyping to investigate patterns of TCR occurrence. In the later analysis, no new phenotypic data were used to find candidate immune exposures; instead, reliance was placed on TCR beta sequences and their occurrence across donors. Typing coverage differed by locus: A, B, C, DRB1 and DQB1 were typed in roughly 629-630 donors, DQA1 in roughly 500, DPA1 in some 600, and DPB1 in 450 to 490. Among roughly 370 genotyped donors of the cohort, an average of 235,054 unique TCR beta nucleotide sequences were sequenced per donor, roughly 20% of them non-productive. The study combined high-throughput TCR immunosequencing, statistical association of individual TCRs with disease status, and machine learning to predict cytomegalovirus infection status. Alongside the repertoire data, information on donor age, sex, ethnicity and CMV serostatus was compiled. In a later genetic analysis, genome-wide SNP genotypes for about 55% of the 666 donors were used, and that subset was treated as a discovery cohort. An earlier analysis of 587 of the donors used high-throughput TCR beta sequencing to judge whether each TCR beta V gene segment behaved as functional or pseudogenic. Using immunosequencing, the study profiled T cell repertoires from around 680 subjects and related those repertoires to cytomegalovirus serostatus. An early release that covered about 600 HLA-typed donors contained approximately 300 gigabases of sequencing data and 80 million or so unique TCR sequences.

Libraries were made using the immunoSEQ multiplex PCR assay. For the multiplex PCR, a mixture combining 60 forward primers for TCR Vbeta segments and 13 reverse primers for TCR Jbeta segments was used. Amplification of the CDR3 region of rearranged TCR beta genes was performed with a multiplex PCR assay on genomic DNA. The amplified TCR beta libraries were sequenced on the Illumina HiSeq System as 87-base-pair reads. The published analysis was carried out like this. A later analysis counted approximately 74 million unique TCR beta chains across the 700 or so repertoires, and some 11 million of these chains were shared by at least two donors. A nearest-neighbor algorithm error-corrected the raw reads and collapsed the reads into unique sequences, merging closely related sequences to remove PCR and sequencing errors. To assign V, D and J gene segments, CDR3 sequences were aligned to IMGT reference sequences. For a sequence to be retained, a match of at least six nucleotides to both a V gene segment and a J gene segment was required. Rearrangements were classified as productive when the CDR3 lacked stop codons and remained in frame with V and J, and all other rearrangements were classified as non-productive. Following IMGT convention, CDR3 was defined as the stretch from the second conserved V-encoded cysteine to the conserved J-encoded phenylalanine. Sequences without an unambiguous match to a single V gene segment were excluded from the earlier analysis of several hundred of the donors. An earlier analysis of 587 of the donors called V segments functional above 56.7% productive rearrangements and segregating when the between-donor standard deviation exceeded 5%. A statistical classification framework was built to diagnose cytomegalovirus status from the catalog of TCR beta chain sequences. In a later analysis, TCR nucleotide sequences were compared against IMGT/GENE-DB human TR gene sequences so that V and J genes could be assigned. In a later analysis, CDR3 sequences and most-parsimonious VDJ recombination scenarios were assigned using the TCRdist pipeline. In a later analysis, each TCR beta chain was defined by its CDR3 amino acid sequence together with its V-gene family, and reads without a unique V-gene family were excluded. To address suspected cross-contamination and a sequencing artifact, a later analysis removed several hundred highly shared, low-generation-probability nucleotide sequences. In a later analysis, a clonal expansion index for each public chain was calculated from normalized within-repertoire ranks of inferred template counts. In a later analysis, generation probabilities were computed using a VDJ recombination model fitted to out-of-frame rearrangements, and the results were checked against IGoR. A later analysis scored TCR-TCR, TCR-HLA and TCR-CMV co-occurrence with hypergeometric tests, applying a repertoire-size bias correction to TCR pairs. To estimate false discovery rates, a later analysis permuted the HLA or CMV assignments 20 times. In a later analysis, co-occurring TCRs were grouped using DBSCAN, and TCRdist sequence similarity was added for clustering within HLA-allele-positive subsets. Repertoires with fewer than 30,000 or more than 120,000 public chains, plus five repertoires with anomalous nucleotide sharing, were excluded from co-occurrence clustering. Here the immuneACCESS table is served through TCRdb, limited to in-frame sequences with V and J called. Missing clones are a known gap in these copies; in checked studies unresolved V genes cover under half, and the rest lacks a known reason. That table furnishes V, J and clone size, whereas the DNA furnished D and trimming. Across this sample there are some 160,000 clones, with around 77% seen only once. Around 1.6% of the sample belongs to the ten largest clones.

Results and caveats for the whole study, not just this receptor: When HLA alleles, especially DR and DQ, strongly co-occurred, TCR associations were difficult to assign to individual alleles. Specific HLA alleles were associated with 16,951 TCR beta sequences at a false discovery rate of 0.05 in a later analysis. A few of the identified cytomegalovirus-associated TCR beta chains were confirmed in vitro to be specific for cytomegalovirus antigens. A cluster of highly shared sequence variants was judged likely to represent a technical artifact of the sequencing pipeline. Only TCR beta chains were sequenced in this cohort, and the absence of alpha or paired-chain data limited detectable features. A later analysis found that HLA-associated TCR beta chains were more clonally expanded and had lower generation probabilities than equally common non-associated chains. According to a later genetic analysis, donors in an Asian-associated ancestry cluster had fewer N-insertions in productive TCRs than the approximately 670-donor mean. The earlier analysis of 587 of the donors excluded some 15 rarely observed V segments, including chromosome 9 orphons, because counts were too low. Immune exposure information for the cohort was limited to CMV serostatus. While some public TCRs were present in many individuals, most TCR sequences turned up only very rarely across donors. Most CMV-associated TCR beta chains appeared to be HLA-restricted in a later analysis, and the HLA associations seemed to be driven largely by CMV exposure. In a later analysis, several top co-occurrence clusters were reported to appear linked to parvovirus B19, influenza, CMV and Epstein-Barr virus. The authors suggested that the approach could potentially be generalized to other disease states and immunological phenotypes. Linkage disequilibrium might explain the correlated functional status among segregating V segments, but an unknown experimental factor could not be ruled out. In an earlier analysis of a few hundred of the donors, most TCR beta V segments were observed in productive rearrangements about 90% or about 30% of the time, broadly matching IMGT annotations. In the study, 150 to 200 TCR beta chains were listed as associated with cytomegalovirus. A later analysis found that TCR association rates varied across HLA loci, with DRB1 alleles showing the most associated TCRs and HLA-C alleles the fewest. HLA typing was unavailable for some donors at each locus, so association tests used only the typed subset. A later genetic analysis associated a missense DCLRE1C variant with V-gene and J-gene trimming of TCR beta chains, and an independent cohort replicated the association. The classifier was reported to diagnose cytomegalovirus status with high specificity and sensitivity in both the original and validation cohorts. Presence/absence analyses assumed roughly uniform sequencing depth across donors, an assumption that may not hold. A further reported finding was that TCR beta sequences accurately predicted the HLA-A and HLA-B alleles for most subjects in the first cohort.

The cohort was made up of approximately 700 healthy bone marrow donors. All cohort members were sampled while nominally healthy, although unrecorded immune exposures were likely present. The donor tested CMV seronegative, placing the donor among the approximately 360 seronegative members of the cohort. Every donor gave a peripheral blood sample, and the peripheral blood mononuclear cells from that sample were used for TCR beta sequencing. Genomic DNA was extracted from the blood cell samples with the Qiagen DNeasy Blood Extraction Kit. The TCR originated in a woman younger than 45 in good health and CMV-seronegative. Sequenced material: PBMCs.

Here the CDR3 is given as CASSPTGNQPQHF. The nucleotide sequence reads TGCGCCAGCAGCCCGACAGGGAATCAGCCCCAGCATTTT. The V and J segments used are TRBV5-1 and TRBJ1-5, with 7 bases matching TRBD1. Counted from cysteine to phenylalanine, this CDR3 has 13 amino acids. Just CDR3 DNA is preserved here, 39 bases in frame from base 1. Reading the germline V gene gives CDR1 SGHRS and CDR2 YFSETQ. Clipping removes 4 bases from V and 4 bases from J, with 2 as the unmatched junction base count.